Below, one T cell receptor (beta chain) is given with its context. The source of the sample is a study of CD8 T cells in Susac syndrome. The CDR3 contains 16 residues. V lost 7 bases, J lost 1 base, and 18 bases lay in between. Random hexamers were used to reverse transcribe the RNA input (about 0.5 to 1 ug). TCRdb reprocessed the immunoSEQ multiplex PCR reads with MiXCR, giving one entry per CDR3 protein. The sample includes about 140,000 distinct CDR3 sequences, 90% to 95% of them seen just once. The sequence was collected from a human donor with multiple sclerosis. The genes are TRBV12-3 or TRBV12-4 and TRBJ2-3, with D possibly being TRBD2 (5 bases). The sample was CD4+ T cells from PBMCs. The CDR3 region has the DNA TGTGCCAGCACCCTTAGGCGGGCAGTTCGCACAGATACGCAGTATTTT. Its translation is CASTLRRAVRTDTQYF.